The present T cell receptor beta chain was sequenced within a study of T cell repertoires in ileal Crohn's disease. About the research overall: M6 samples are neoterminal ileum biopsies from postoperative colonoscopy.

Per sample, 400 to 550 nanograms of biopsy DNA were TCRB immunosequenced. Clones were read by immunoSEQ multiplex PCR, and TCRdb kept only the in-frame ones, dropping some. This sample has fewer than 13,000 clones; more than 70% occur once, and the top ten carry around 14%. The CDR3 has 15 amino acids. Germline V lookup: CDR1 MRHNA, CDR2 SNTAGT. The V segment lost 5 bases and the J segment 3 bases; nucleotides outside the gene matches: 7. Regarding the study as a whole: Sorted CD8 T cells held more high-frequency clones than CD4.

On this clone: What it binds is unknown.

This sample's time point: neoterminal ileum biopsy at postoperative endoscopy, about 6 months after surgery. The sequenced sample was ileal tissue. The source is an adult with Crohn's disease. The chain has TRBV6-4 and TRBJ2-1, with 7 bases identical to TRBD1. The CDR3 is CASSSQGTDYNEQFF. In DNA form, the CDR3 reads TGTGCCAGCAGTTCTCAAGGGACAGACTACAATGAGCAGTTCTTC.